This T cell receptor beta chain was identified in a study of T cells in Graves' hyperthyroidism and ophthalmopathy. General observations from the study: Blood shared most expanded thyroid clonotypes above 0.001.

RNA transcripts provided the source from which TCR beta CDR3 regions were amplified. Initially, a first-round RT-PCR of the TCR CDR3 employed the HTBI primer set. A single record per CDR3 protein comes from TCRdb applying MiXCR to the multiplex PCR reads. The sample yields around 350,000 distinct CDR3 sequences, less than 20% seen once. The CDR3 has 15 amino acids. Germline V gives CDR1 SEHNR, CDR2 FQNEAQ (reference sequence). V dropped 5 bases and J dropped 6 bases, with 19 bases sitting between them. Ten or more counts support this clonotype. Its matching antigen is unknown. The TCR originated in a woman aged 18 to 35 with Graves' hyperthyroidism that later progressed to Graves' ophthalmopathy. The chain joins TRBV7-9 to TRBJ1-2, with D unresolved. The sequenced sample consisted of blood. DNA of the CDR3: TGTGCCAGCAGCGCTAGTGTTCGGGGATCTAATGGCTACACCTTC. This translates into CASSASVRGSNGYTF.